The present TCR beta chain was sequenced within a study of OX40 agonist ivuxolimab in advanced cancers. This clone was seen more than once but under ten times. CDR3 length: 15 residues. V dropped 1 base and J dropped 0 bases, with 9 bases sitting between them. CDR1 is SGHTA, CDR2 FQGNSA, per germline. This table comes from immunoSEQ multiplex PCR, and its TCRdb copy is limited to in-frame clones, with some not included. Here the sample spans approximately 61,000 clones, about four fifths being singletons. The clonotype originates from an adult with an advanced solid tumor such as melanoma, head and neck, liver or kidney cancer. The chain combines TRBV7-2 with TRBJ1-2; D remains ambiguous. Sequences were derived from CD4+ or CD8+ T cells sorted from blood, sampled in a trial of the OX40 agonist ivuxolimab. The CDR3 nucleotides are TGTGCCAGCAGCTTAGTAGGCGGCCCTAACTATGGCTACACCTTC. It translates to CASSLVGGPNYGYTF.